Included here is one T cell receptor (beta chain) sequence, with context. Profiled with immunoSEQ multiplex PCR; TCRdb holds only in-frame clones, not every one. The data hold under 850,000 clones, with around 92% observed a single time. These data are taken from a study of shared clonotypes between healthy human individuals. Positive CCR7 selection of CD45RO-negative cells yielded the naive CD8 cells, and terminally differentiated effector memory CD45RA+ cells were excluded. The material sequenced was naive CD8+ T cells sorted from blood. This receptor was identified in a man between 25 and 39 years old in good health.

The CDR3: CASSLSPGQGRTYEQYF. CDR3 bases: TGTGCCAGCAGTTTATCCCCTGGACAGGGACGTACCTACGAGCAGTACTTC. The chain uses TRBV28 and TRBJ2-7, with TRBD1 matching 8 bases. The J segment lost 2 bases and the V segment lost 1 base, leaving 10 bases of the junction unmatched. Germline V lookup: CDR1 MDHEN, CDR2 SYDVKM. CDR3 length: 17 amino acids.